The 4 T cell receptor beta chains below come from one sample, sequenced in a study of CD8+ T cells in alopecia areata. Extracted from the samples, RNA was reverse transcribed into cDNA to serve as the sequencing template. Sequencing used immunoSEQ multiplex PCR; TCRdb keeps in-frame clones, though not all of them. The sample has nearly 110,000 clones; roughly 84% are singletons. This sample's treatment: oral pan-JAK inhibitor, 5-10 mg twice daily. The sample in question was CD8+ T cells sorted from blood, obtained at week 24, from a patient treated with tofacitinib. These receptors were collected from a human donor with alopecia areata.

DNA for the CDR3: TGTGCCAGCAGTCCATGGTTGAACACTGAAGCTTTCTTT. Protein sequence: CASSPWLNTEAFF. V usage is TRBV27 and J usage is TRBJ1-1, with D uncertain. The CDR3 covers 13 residues. Trimming shortened V by 5 bases and J by 0 bases, and 7 bases separated the two germline ends. CDR1 MNHEY and CDR2 SMNVEV come from the germline V gene (reference sequence).

The CDR3 here is CASSPSTSGTWNEQFF. CDR3 in DNA: TGTGCCAGCAGTCCAAGTACTAGCGGGACCTGGAATGAGCAGTTCTTC. The chain carries TRBV27 and TRBJ2-1, with 10 bases matching TRBD2. The CDR3 has 16 residues. The germline V gene has CDR1 MNHEY and CDR2 SMNVEV (reference sequence). Trimming cost V 5 bases and J 7 bases; bases outside gene matches: 11.

CDR3: CASSLASGTYNSYEQYF. The CDR3 coding sequence is TGTGCCAGCAGCTTGGCCTCCGGGACGTATAATTCCTACGAGCAGTACTTC. The chain joins TRBV5-5 to TRBJ2-7; TRBD1 or TRBD2 may be the D gene (5 bases each). Trimming removed 0 bases from V and 1 base from J, with 17 bases in between. The CDR3 covers 17 residues. The germline CDR1 and CDR2 sequences are SGHKS and YYEKEE (reference sequence).

This chain uses TRBV29-1 with TRBJ2-7; D unresolved. The germline gives CDR1 SQVTM, CDR2 ANQGSEA. The CDR3 totals 12 residues. V was clipped by 4 bases and J by 0 bases, with 7 bases between them. The CDR3 loop is CSVVGRSYEQYF. The DNA for the CDR3 is TGCAGCGTTGTCGGCCGCTCCTACGAGCAGTACTTC.